The next 21 T cell receptor beta chains were all read from a single sample in a study of cytotoxic CD8 clonotypes in ibrutinib-treated CLL. Produced via immunoSEQ multiplex PCR; TCRdb's table is partial and in-frame only. Of 65,000 to 80,000 clones in the sample, less than 85% were seen once. The input for sequencing was PBMCs, taken after 24 months of ibrutinib treatment. The receptors originated from a human donor with chronic lymphocytic leukemia.

The genes are TRBV5-4 and TRBJ2-7, with 7 nucleotides matching TRBD2. The ends lost 0 bases at V and 6 bases at J; junction bases unmatched: 3. Germline V gene data show CDR1 as SGHNT and CDR2 as YYREEE (reference sequence). The CDR3 extends over 13 amino acids. CDR3 residues: CASSLGLAVEQYF. The CDR3 DNA is TGTGCCAGCAGCTTGGGACTAGCCGTCGAGCAGTACTTC.

This clone has just one count. The chain carries TRBV11-2 and TRBJ2-7, with D possibly being TRBD2 (6 bases). The CDR3 extends over 14 amino acids. Trimming cost V 1 base and J 5 bases, with 12 bases left between them. CDR1 is SGHAT, CDR2 FQNNGV, per germline. The DNA of the CDR3 is TGTGCCAGCAGCTTAGGTCAGGGCGGGAACGAGCAGTACTTC. It codes for CASSLGQGGNEQYF. Based on the CDR3 plus reference TRBV11-2 and TRBJ2-7, the full variable domain is EAGVAQSPRYKIIEKRQSVAFWCNPISGHATLYWYQQILGQGPKLLIQFQNNGVVDDSQLPKDRFSAERLKGVDSTLKIQPAKLEDSAVYLCASSLGQGGNEQYFGPGTRLTVT.

The chain recombines TRBV7-6 with TRBJ2-7, with 11 bases identical to TRBD2. Germline CDR1 SGHVS, CDR2 FNYEAQ. CDR3 size: 19 residues. With 1 base clipped from V and 2 bases from J, the junction kept 13 bases outside the gene matches. Here the CDR3 reads CASSLGQGRASGRPYEQYF. As DNA, the CDR3 is TGTGCCAGCAGCTTAGGACAGGGGCGAGCTAGCGGGAGGCCCTACGAGCAGTACTTC.

The CDR3 protein is CASSLASSGGTQYF. The CDR3 DNA follows: TGCGCCAGCAGCTTGGCGTCCTCGGGGGGGACCCAGTACTTC. The chain combines TRBV5-1 with TRBJ2-5, with TRBD2 matching 7 bases. CDR3 size: 14 residues. J was trimmed by 7 bases and V by 0 bases; bases with no gene match: 6. From germline, CDR1 is SGHRS and CDR2 YFSETQ.

The chain recombines TRBV13 with TRBJ2-7; D is undetermined. Trimming took off 4 bases at V and 3 bases at J, with 7 bases between the two ends. This CDR3 contains 12 residues. The germline V gene has CDR1 PRHDT and CDR2 FYEKMQ (reference sequence). In DNA, the CDR3 is TGTGCCAGCAGCTCCGCCAACTACGAGCAGTACTTC. Its protein is CASSSANYEQYF.

Here the CDR3 reads CASSQRPIPNTGELFF. In nucleotides, the CDR3 is TGTGCCAGCAGCCAAAGACCGATTCCTAACACCGGGGAGCTGTTTTTT. The chain employs TRBV5-4 and TRBJ2-2; D is uncertain. The CDR3 totals 16 residues. Germline loops: CDR1 SGHNT, CDR2 YYREEE (reference sequence). V was cut by 4 bases and J by 2 bases, with 15 bases left in between.

This clone was detected only once. The chain employs TRBV18 and TRBJ1-2; D is undetermined. The CDR3 has 14 residues. Per germline, CDR1 KGHSH and CDR2 LQKENI. V dropped 3 bases and J dropped 7 bases, with 15 bases sitting between them. The CDR3 reads CASSPDNKPGGYTF. The CDR3 DNA reads as TGTGCCAGCTCACCGGATAACAAGCCGGGTGGCTACACCTTC.

The CDR3 DNA is TGTGCCAGCAACCCCAGGGGAGGTCAGCCCCAGCATTTT. Translating gives CASNPRGGQPQHF. The genes are TRBV7-2 and TRBJ1-5; D is perhaps TRBD1 (6 bases). The germline CDR1 and CDR2 sequences are SGHTA and FQGNSA. There are 13 residues in the CDR3. Trimming removed 7 bases from V and 6 bases from J, with 13 bases in between.

The chain is built from TRBV6-5 and TRBJ2-7; D is possibly TRBD1 (5 bases). Germline V gene data show CDR1 as MNHEY and CDR2 as SVGAGI. There are 11 residues in the CDR3. With 4 bases removed from V and 10 bases from J, the gap between germline ends came to 11 bases. The CDR3 nucleotides read TGTGCCAGCAGTTTCCAGGGTAGCCAGTACTTC. Translating gives CASSFQGSQYF.

The chain couples TRBV5-1 to TRBJ2-2; D may be TRBD1 (6 bases). The CDR3 runs to 15 residues. V lost 0 bases and J lost 6, with 12 bases in between. Germline V gives CDR1 SGHRS, CDR2 YFSETQ. Here the CDR3 reads CASSLAPGAPGELFF. CDR3 sequence (DNA): TGCGCCAGCAGCTTGGCCCCAGGGGCCCCCGGGGAGCTGTTTTTT.

V and J are TRBV5-1 and TRBJ2-7; D possibly uses TRBD1 or TRBD2 (5 bases each). CDR1 and CDR2 from the germline V gene are SGHRS and YFSETQ. The CDR3 has 15 residues. Trimming pared 4 bases from V and 2 bases from J, leaving 16 bases between. The CDR3 nucleotides read TGCGCCAGCAGCACAAACCGGGACGGTACCTACGAGCAGTACTTC. It translates to CASSTNRDGTYEQYF.

A single count supports this clone. The chain carries TRBV14 and TRBJ1-2; 7 bases match TRBD1. V dropped 1 base and J dropped 6; count of bases not matched to a gene: 14. The CDR3 is made up of 17 amino acids. The germline V gene has CDR1 SGHDN and CDR2 FVKESK. CDR3 sequence (DNA): TGTGCCAGCAGCCAAGGTTACAGGGGCAAGCCTCTAGATGGCTACACCTTC. Encoded protein: CASSQGYRGKPLDGYTF.

The chain uses TRBV10-3 and TRBJ2-6, with D perhaps TRBD2 (6 bases). Per germline, CDR1 ENHRY and CDR2 SYGVKD. V gave up 8 bases and J gave up 2 bases, with 7 bases separating them. The CDR3 length is 13 residues. The chain's CDR3 is CAIGGAGANVLTF. CDR3 coding DNA: TGTGCCATCGGCGGGGCTGGGGCCAACGTCCTGACTTTC.

The genes are TRBV5-1 and TRBJ1-1; no clear D gene. This CDR3 is 14 amino acids long. The V gene lost 0 bases and the J gene lost 2 bases, with 8 bases spanning the gap. Germline CDR1 is SGHRS and CDR2 is YFSETQ. CDR3 amino acids: CASSLVGANTEAFF. CDR3 DNA sequence: TGCGCCAGCAGCTTGGTTGGTGCAAACACTGAAGCTTTCTTT.

The chain links TRBV6-5 to TRBJ2-7, with TRBD1 identical over 9 bases. The CDR3 totals 15 residues. Germline CDR1 reads MNHEY; CDR2 reads SVGAGI. The J segment lost 3 bases and the V segment lost 2 bases, leaving 5 bases of the junction unmatched. Here the CDR3 DNA reads TGTGCCAGCAGTTACCAGGGACAGGGAGTCTACGAGCAGTACTTC. This translates into CASSYQGQGVYEQYF.

This sequence joins TRBV6-5 and TRBJ1-1; 10 bases fit TRBD1. The germline CDR1 and CDR2 sequences are MNHEY and SVGAGI. The CDR3 extends over 16 amino acids. Germline trimming cut 2 bases from V and 1 base from J; bases unmatched to any gene: 4. The CDR3 nucleotides read TGTGCCAGCAGTTACGTGGGACAGGGGAAGAACACTGAAGCTTTCTTT. It codes for CASSYVGQGKNTEAFF.

The chain combines TRBV6-5 with TRBJ2-3; D may be TRBD2 (6 bases). The germline gives CDR1 MNHEY, CDR2 SVGAGI. CDR3 length: 14 amino acids. Trimming pared 6 bases from V and 2 bases from J, leaving 12 bases between. CDR3 amino acids: CASREGWSTDTQYF. The CDR3 nucleotides are TGTGCCAGCAGGGAGGGATGGTCCACAGATACGCAGTATTTT.

This clone was observed a handful of times. J is TRBJ2-2 and V is TRBV18, with D tentatively TRBD1 (5 bases). Deletions cut 3 bases from V and 7 bases from J, with 18 bases between. The length of the CDR3 is 16 residues. Per the germline V gene, CDR1 is KGHSH and CDR2 is LQKENI. The CDR3, as DNA: TGTGCCAGCTCACCTGCTGTGCCCAGGGCTGTCGGGGAGCTGTTTTTT. Its translation: CASSPAVPRAVGELFF.

The rearrangement joins TRBV6-1 to TRBJ1-2; D perhaps matches TRBD1 (6 bases). V lost 7 bases and J lost 1, with 13 bases in between. The CDR3 is 14 amino acids. Per germline, CDR1 MNHNS and CDR2 SASEGT. This chain's CDR3 is CASTQDRNNYGYTF. CDR3 bases: TGTGCCAGCACCCAGGACAGAAATAACTATGGCTACACCTTC.

The V call is TRBV7-9, the J call TRBJ2-6; D gene unclear. Germline CDR1 and CDR2: SEHNR and FQNEAQ (reference sequence). CDR3 length equals 14 residues. The ends were cut back, 6 bases at V and 1 base at J, with 7 bases in the middle. In DNA form, the CDR3 reads TGTGCCAGCAGTCTGGCTTCTGGGGCCAACGTCCTGACTTTC. Amino acid sequence: CASSLASGANVLTF.

The chain uses TRBV7-3 and TRBJ1-2, with TRBD1 as a possible D gene (5 bases). CDR3 size: 12 residues. V lost 2 bases to trimming and J lost 10 bases, with 11 bases between them. Germline lookup yields CDR1 SGHTA and CDR2 FQGTGA. The CDR3 is CASSLAAGHYTF. The CDR3 DNA sequence: TGTGCCAGCAGCTTAGCGGCCGGACACTACACCTTC.